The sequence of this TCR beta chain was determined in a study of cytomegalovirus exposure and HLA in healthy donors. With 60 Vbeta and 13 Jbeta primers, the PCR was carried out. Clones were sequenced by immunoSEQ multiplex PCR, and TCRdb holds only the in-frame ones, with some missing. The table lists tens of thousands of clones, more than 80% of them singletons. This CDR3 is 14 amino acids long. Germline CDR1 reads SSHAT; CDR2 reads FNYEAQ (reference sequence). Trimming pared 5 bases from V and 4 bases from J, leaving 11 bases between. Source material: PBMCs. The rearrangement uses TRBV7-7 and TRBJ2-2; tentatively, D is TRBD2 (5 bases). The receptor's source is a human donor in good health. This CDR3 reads CASSQRDGTGELFF. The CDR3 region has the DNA TGTGCCAGCAGCCAACGGGATGGCACCGGGGAGCTGTTTTTT.